Listed below are T cell receptor beta chains from one sample, sequenced in a study of T-cell memory formation after mild COVID-19. One entry per CDR3 protein, called by TCRdb with MiXCR from the 5' RACE reads. The repertoire holds around 180,000 distinct CDR3 sequences, under 20% seen once, with about 2.1% in the top ten. Sequenced sample: PBMCs or a T cell subset sorted from them (not recorded which). The receptor source for this set is an adult woman who had mild COVID-19 (a few samples of this study predate the infection). Cell type and time point are not known. Each CDR3 is given with its conserved first and last residue. A D gene is named only where the DNA matches it firmly. The listing skips clone size in some rows; elsewhere it reads once, few, many or a size class.

v_call	clone_size	d_call	j_call	cdr3_aa	cdr3_nt
TRBV5-1	few	.	TRBJ1-2	CASSLKGNYGYTF	TGCGCCAGCAGCTTGAAGGGGAACTATGGCTACACCTTC
TRBV5-4	many	.	TRBJ2-3	CASSPGSGQGYGDTQYF	TGTGCCAGCAGCCCTGGGTCCGGGCAGGGCTATGGAGATACGCAGTATTTT
TRBV7-6	few	TRBD1	TRBJ2-2	CASRTTGSNTGELFF	TGTGCCAGCAGAACGACAGGGTCAAACACCGGGGAGCTGTTTTTT
TRBV19	.	TRBD1	TRBJ1-5	CASIPGQRSNQPQHF	TGTGCCAGTATTCCGGGACAGCGTAGCAATCAGCCCCAGCATTTT
TRBV18	.	.	TRBJ2-3	CASSSSGDTQYF	TGTGCCAGCTCATCCAGTGGGGATACGCAGTATTTT
TRBV23-1	.	TRBD1	TRBJ2-3	CASSQSTGTSTDTQYF	TGCGCCAGCAGTCAATCGACAGGGACAAGCACAGATACGCAGTATTTT
TRBV6-5	.	TRBD2	TRBJ2-1	CASSLLAGVGAGSEQFF	TGTGCCAGCAGCCTACTAGCGGGAGTGGGGGCGGGGAGTGAGCAGTTCTTC
TRBV2	few	TRBD1	TRBJ2-7	CASTRGPDYEQYF	TGTGCCAGCACCAGGGGGCCAGACTACGAGCAGTACTTC
TRBV6-1	.	TRBD2	TRBJ2-1	CASSEYGAGGSYNEQFF	TGTGCCAGCAGTGAATACGGGGCGGGAGGTTCCTACAATGAGCAGTTCTTC
TRBV7-9	.	.	TRBJ2-1	CASSLMRRNEQFF	TGTGCCAGCAGCTTAATGAGGAGGAATGAGCAGTTCTTC
TRBV7-9	.	TRBD1	TRBJ1-3	CASSSGQASGNTIYF	TGTGCCAGCAGCTCGGGACAGGCCTCTGGAAACACCATATATTTT
TRBV18	.	.	TRBJ2-1	CASSPPGLNEQFF	TGTGCCAGCTCACCACCGGGTCTTAATGAGCAGTTCTTC
TRBV3-1	few	.	TRBJ1-2	CASSQGVNYGYTF	TGTGCCAGCAGCCAAGGGGTCAACTATGGCTACACCTTC
TRBV27	few	TRBD1	TRBJ1-1	CASTRDRLNTEAFF	TGTGCCAGCACCCGGGACAGGTTGAACACTGAAGCTTTCTTT
TRBV7-8	.	.	TRBJ1-2	CASSSFKGSSYGYTF	TGTGCCAGCAGCTCATTTAAGGGATCAAGCTATGGCTACACCTTC
TRBV12-3/TRBV12-4	.	TRBD2	TRBJ2-1	CASSRTSGGDNEQFF	TGTGCCAGCAGTCGGACTAGCGGGGGGGACAATGAGCAGTTCTTC
TRBV5-1	many	TRBD1	TRBJ2-3	CASSLMRTGDTDTQYF	TGCGCCAGCAGCTTGATGAGGACAGGGGACACAGATACGCAGTATTTT
TRBV20-1	many	.	TRBJ1-2	CSAHPGDYGYTF	TGCAGTGCTCACCCAGGGGACTATGGCTACACCTTC
TRBV10-3	.	.	TRBJ2-1	CAIRRDSSGDEQFF	TGTGCCATCCGGAGGGACTCTTCAGGGGATGAGCAGTTCTTC
TRBV7-9	few	.	TRBJ2-1	CASSEQTGFSYNEQFF	TGTGCCAGCAGCGAACAAACAGGATTCTCCTACAATGAGCAGTTCTTC
TRBV29-1	few	TRBD1	TRBJ2-7	CSVADRASYEQYF	TGCAGCGTAGCGGACAGGGCGTCCTACGAGCAGTACTTC
TRBV19	few	.	TRBJ2-7	CASSQATAYEQYF	TGTGCCAGTTCCCAAGCCACGGCCTACGAGCAGTACTTC
TRBV6-5	.	TRBD1	TRBJ1-5	CASRAGQDTQPQHF	TGTGCCAGCAGGGCGGGACAGGATACCCAGCCCCAGCATTTT
TRBV7-2	.	TRBD1	TRBJ2-3	CASSLGQHISTDTQYF	TGTGCCAGCAGCTTGGGACAGCATATCAGCACAGATACGCAGTATTTT
TRBV6-6	.	.	TRBJ1-1	CASSWGRNEAFF	TGTGCCAGCAGTTGGGGGCGGAATGAAGCTTTCTTT
TRBV20-1	.	TRBD2	TRBJ2-1	CSGPGLAGVNEQFF	TGCAGTGGGCCGGGACTAGCGGGGGTCAATGAGCAGTTCTTC
TRBV5-1	few	.	TRBJ2-2	CASSFGGTDTGELFF	TGCGCCAGCAGCTTCGGAGGGACGGACACCGGGGAGCTGTTTTTT
TRBV5-1	.	.	TRBJ2-7	CASSSTGFEQYF	TGCGCCAGCAGCTCCACAGGGTTCGAGCAGTACTTC